Shown below are 30 T cell receptor beta chains from a single sample sequenced in a study of regulatory T cells in long-lasting Graves disease. TCR beta libraries were built with iRepertoire HTBI primers and Arm-PCR of CDR3 regions. TCRdb re-called the multiplex PCR reads with MiXCR, one entry per CDR3 protein. The repertoire consists of around 250,000 distinct CDR3 sequences, with about 17% occurring once and the leading ten covering 14%. The time point is: newly diagnosed GD, antithyroid drugs for less than 3 months. Extracted RNA from PBMCs served as the source of the TCR library. Separately, the same data were catalogued under a study of T cells in Graves' hyperthyroidism and ophthalmopathy.

The material was peripheral blood mononuclear cells (PBMCs), obtained at new diagnosis, from a patient treated with antithyroid drugs. All receptors derive from a woman aged 25 to 45 with Graves disease.

The table lists this clonotype with many counts. V usage is TRBV2 and J usage is TRBJ1-1, with 7 bases matching TRBD1. The CDR3 is 14 amino acids. Looked up from germline, CDR1 is SNHLY and CDR2 is FYNNEI. V shed 3 bases and J 5 bases; nucleotides not matched to a gene: 6. The CDR3 region has the DNA TGTGCCAGCAGTGATTCCAGGGGGGGAACTGAAGCTTTCTTT. Residues: CASSDSRGGTEAFF.

CDR3 in DNA: TGTGCCACCATGGGGCTGGGAAACACCATATATTTT. This gives the protein CATMGLGNTIYF. The chain combines TRBV12-3 or TRBV12-4 with TRBJ1-3, with D possibly matching TRBD1 (5 bases). This CDR3 spans 12 amino acids. V gave up 10 bases and J gave up 4 bases, with 11 bases separating them.

This clonotype has ten or more counts. This chain connects TRBV2 to TRBJ1-2; D unresolved. Germline assignment: CDR1 SNHLY and CDR2 FYNNEI. Trimming took off 3 bases at V and 2 bases at J, with 10 bases between the two ends. The CDR3 loop spans 14 amino acids. The CDR3 DNA reads TGTGCCAGCAGTGATTACGGGTCCAACTATGGCTACACCTTC. Translating it yields CASSDYGSNYGYTF.

This clonotype came up a few times. A much larger clone sits a single nucleotide away, making a read error possible. J is TRBJ1-2 and V is TRBV20-1; no clear D. From germline, CDR1 is DFQATT and CDR2 SNEGSKA (reference sequence). The CDR3 consists of 14 residues. Trimming took off 8 bases at V and 0 bases at J, with 16 bases between the two ends. This CDR3 reads CSPDLERANYGYTF. The CDR3 DNA follows: TGCAGTCCAGATCTCGAGCGAGCTAACTATGGCTACACCTTC.

Regarding this clonotype: A much larger clone is a single base away; this may be a read error. The V and J genes are TRBV27 and TRBJ2-1, with D unclear. The CDR3 loop spans 13 amino acids. Germline CDR1 and CDR2: MNHEY and SMNVEV (reference sequence). Trimming cost V 1 base and J 10 bases, with 11 bases left between them. CDR3 protein: CASSLWAQNEQFF. CDR3 DNA: TGTGCCAGCAGTTTATGGGCGCAGAACGAGCAGTTCTTC.

The chain combines TRBV6-1 with TRBJ2-5; TRBD1 matches at 7 bases. V dropped 4 bases and J dropped 4; count of bases not matched to a gene: 3. The germline V gene encodes CDR1 MNHNS and CDR2 SASEGT. The CDR3 spans 13 residues. CDR3 DNA sequence: TGTGCCAGCAGTGTGACAGGGAGAGAGACCCAGTACTTC. Encoded protein: CASSVTGRETQYF.

This clonotype came up many times. The chain recombines TRBV7-3 with TRBJ2-6; D unclear. The CDR3 loop spans 17 amino acids. Trimming left V 6 bases short and J 0 bases short, with 15 bases between. The germline CDR1 and CDR2 sequences are SGHTA and FQGTGA. CDR3: CASSPDPRASGANVLTF. The CDR3 nucleotides are TGTGCCAGCAGTCCTGACCCCCGGGCCTCTGGGGCCAACGTCCTGACTTTC.

This clonotype has more than one count but fewer than ten. The rearrangement joins TRBV6-1 to TRBJ2-4, with TRBD2 as a possible D gene (7 bases). The V gene lost 5 bases and the J gene lost 3 bases, with 23 bases spanning the gap. Germline assignment: CDR1 MNHNS and CDR2 SASEGT. The CDR3 runs 18 residues. The CDR3 DNA is TGTGCCAGCAGTCCCGAAGGGGAGGGAGCGGGACACAAAAACATTCAGTACTTC. Translated: CASSPEGEGAGHKNIQYF.

The rearrangement links TRBV12-3 or TRBV12-4 to TRBJ2-2; TRBD2 agrees at 9 bases. This CDR3 has 14 amino acids. This CDR3 reads CASNAGGRTGELFF. The DNA of the CDR3 is TGTGCATCGAACGCGGGGGGGCGTACCGGGGAGCTGTTTTTT.

This clonotype was detected ten times or more. The rearrangement uses TRBV20-1 and TRBJ2-7, with TRBD1 matching 11 bases. Germline CDR1 and CDR2: DFQATT and SNEGSKA (reference sequence). The ends lost 1 base at V and 2 bases at J; junction bases unmatched: 4. The length of the CDR3 is 15 residues. The CDR3 region is CSARVGQGATYEQYF. DNA of the CDR3: TGCAGTGCTAGAGTTGGACAGGGGGCCACCTACGAGCAGTACTTC.

The V gene is TRBV19, the J gene TRBJ2-5, with D hard to call. CDR3 size: 14 residues. V gave up 3 bases and J gave up 1 base, with 9 bases separating them. The germline CDR1 and CDR2 sequences are LNHDA and SQIVND (reference sequence). The CDR3 reads CASSMLERQETQYF. CDR3 nucleotides: TGTGCCAGTAGTATGCTAGAACGCCAAGAGACCCAGTACTTC.

This clonotype was counted many times. V is TRBV12-3 or TRBV12-4 and J is TRBJ2-3; unclear D gene. Between the trimmed V and J ends, which lost 9 bases and 2 bases, there was a span of 15 bases. The CDR3 has 14 residues. The CDR3 region is CASTLGRTTDTQYF. CDR3 bases: TGTGCCAGTACCCTAGGTCGAACCACAGATACGCAGTATTTT.

The J gene is TRBJ2-3, the V gene TRBV20-1; 9 positions agree with TRBD2. The CDR3 runs to 15 residues. V was clipped by 6 bases and J by 4 bases; unmatched bases: 11. Per germline, CDR1 DFQATT and CDR2 SNEGSKA (reference sequence). This CDR3 reads CSAHRASGASDTQYF. Here the CDR3 DNA reads TGCAGTGCGCACCGGGCTAGCGGGGCGTCAGATACGCAGTATTTT.

This clonotype was found a few times. This chain joins TRBV11-3 and TRBJ2-2; 10 bases match TRBD1. Germline V gene sequence: CDR1 SGHNT, CDR2 YENEEA. After removal of 6 bases from V and 4 bases from J, the junction contained 2 bases not matched to a gene. This CDR3 has 14 amino acids. This chain's CDR3 is CASRTGGSTGELFF. The CDR3 nucleotides are TGTGCCAGCAGGACAGGGGGCAGCACCGGGGAGCTGTTTTTT. Supplemented by reference TRBV11-3 and TRBJ2-2, the full variable domain reads EAGVVQSPRYKIIEKKQPVAFWCNPISGHNTLYWYLQNLGQGPELLIRYENEEAVDDSQLPKDRFSAERLKGVDSTLKIQPAELGDSAVYLCASRTGGSTGELFFGEGSRLTVL.

This clonotype came up a few times. A much more abundant neighbour one base away suggests this may be a read error. This rearrangement joins TRBV3-1 to TRBJ1-1; D is undetermined. The germline gives CDR1 LGHDT, CDR2 YNNKEL (reference sequence). The CDR3 length is 13 residues. The CDR3 protein is CASSQLENAEAFF. For the CDR3, the DNA is TGTGCCAGCAGCCAATTGGAGAACGCTGAAGCTTTCTTT.

The chain is built from TRBV9 and TRBJ2-2, with D unclear. The germline V gene encodes CDR1 SGDLS and CDR2 YYNGEE. This CDR3 has 15 amino acids. V was pared by 0 bases and J by 0 bases, with 6 bases between. The DNA of the CDR3 is TGTGCCAGCAGCGTAGTTAGATCGAACACCGGGGAGCTGTTTTTT. This codes for CASSVVRSNTGELFF.

This clonotype was counted ten times or more. The chain uses TRBV12-3 or TRBV12-4 and TRBJ2-7, with a weak D call TRBD2 (7 bases). The CDR3 is 16 residues long. The V end was cut by 2 bases, the J end by 2 bases, with 16 bases between. The CDR3 bases are TGTGCCAGCAGTTTAAGGAGTGGGGGGGGCCCCTACGAGCAGTACTTC. This translates into CASSLRSGGGPYEQYF.

CDR3 nucleotide sequence: TGTGCCAGCAGCCCTAGCGGGAGTGCCTACGAGCAGTACTTC. Its translation is CASSPSGSAYEQYF. The genes are TRBV7-2 and TRBJ2-7, with 10 bases fitting TRBD2. This CDR3 region has 14 residues. CDR1 is SGHTA, CDR2 FQGNSA, per germline. With 5 bases clipped from V and 2 bases from J, the junction kept 3 bases outside the gene matches.

The table lists this clonotype with many counts. The V call is TRBV11-2, the J call TRBJ2-7; 12 bases line up with TRBD2. Trimming at V came to 5 bases and at J to 3 bases, leaving 14 bases not matched to a gene. The CDR3 has 18 residues. Germline V lookup: CDR1 SGHAT, CDR2 FQNNGV. CDR3 bases: TGTGCCAGCAGCCCATTGAGTCGACTAGCGGGGGATCACTACGAGCAGTACTTC. Translation: CASSPLSRLAGDHYEQYF.

The chain combines TRBV28 with TRBJ2-5, with a possible D match to TRBD1 (6 bases). There are 14 residues in the CDR3. Trimming left V 7 bases short and J 5 bases short, with 17 bases between. Germline loops: CDR1 MDHEN, CDR2 SYDVKM. CDR3 sequence: CASTLGGGAETQYF. DNA of the CDR3: TGTGCCAGCACCCTAGGTGGGGGCGCGGAGACCCAGTACTTC.

DNA of the CDR3: TGTGCCAGCAGTTCCGCTGAGCGGGAGAACACCGGGGAGCTGTTTTTT. Its protein is CASSSAERENTGELFF. This chain joins TRBV3-1 and TRBJ2-2, with 7 bases fitting TRBD2. Losses at the gene ends were 6 bases for V and 1 base for J; bases not matched to a gene: 8. The CDR3 is made up of 16 amino acids. The V gene's germline CDR1 is LGHDT and CDR2 YNNKEL (reference sequence).

V and J are TRBV20-1 and TRBJ2-3, with 15 positions matching TRBD2. The CDR3 is 17 residues long. The V segment lost 1 base and the J segment 2 bases; nucleotides outside the gene matches: 4. Germline V lookup: CDR1 DFQATT, CDR2 SNEGSKA (reference sequence). The CDR3 loop reads CSARGGTSGGFTDTQYF. CDR3 DNA sequence: TGCAGTGCTAGAGGGGGGACTAGCGGGGGGTTCACAGATACGCAGTATTTT.

This clonotype has a count of ten or more. The chain uses TRBV7-8 and TRBJ1-2; D is undetermined. Germline CDR1 SGHVS, CDR2 FQNEAQ. The CDR3 totals 14 residues. V was cut by 0 bases and J by 0 bases, with 5 bases left in between. The DNA for the CDR3 is TGTGCCAGCAGCTTAGCCAGCTCTAACTATGGCTACACCTTC. Translated: CASSLASSNYGYTF.

This clonotype was seen at least ten times. The V gene is TRBV6-1, the J gene TRBJ1-2; possible D gene TRBD1, 6 bases. The CDR3 runs 17 residues. Looked up from germline, CDR1 is MNHNS and CDR2 is SASEGT. The V end was cut by 6 bases, the J end by 1 base, with 21 bases between. CDR3: CASRRRDTHGGNYGYTF. As DNA, the CDR3 is TGTGCCAGCAGACGCCGGGACACACACGGGGGTAACTATGGCTACACCTTC.

The table lists this clonotype with many counts. The rearrangement links TRBV5-1 to TRBJ2-1; possible D gene TRBD1, 6 bases. Trimming took off 0 bases at V and 7 bases at J, with 11 bases between the two ends. CDR3 length equals 14 residues. Germline V gives CDR1 SGHRS, CDR2 YFSETQ. CDR3 nucleotide sequence: TGCGCCAGCAGCTTGGCCGTAGGGGGTAATGAGCAGTTCTTC. Translation gives CASSLAVGGNEQFF. Looking up the rest from reference TRBV5-1 and TRBJ2-1 gives the full variable domain: KAGVTQTPRYLIKTRGQQVTLSCSPISGHRSVSWYQQTPGQGLQFLFEYFSETQRNKGNFPGRFSGRQFSNSRSEMNVSTLELGDSALYLCASSLAVGGNEQFFGPGTRLTVL.

This clonotype was seen at least ten times. This chain joins TRBV20-1 and TRBJ2-1; no firm D call. Germline values: CDR1 DFQATT, CDR2 SNEGSKA (reference sequence). The CDR3 spans 13 residues. CDR3: CSALSMQENEQFF. The CDR3 coding sequence is TGCAGCGCCCTCAGCATGCAGGAAAATGAGCAGTTCTTC.

The chain's CDR3 is CASGTLLNNEQFF. CDR3 nucleotide sequence: TGTGCCAGCGGGACACTCCTGAACAATGAGCAGTTCTTC. This chain joins TRBV19 and TRBJ2-1, with TRBD1 as a possible D gene (6 bases). Germline V gives CDR1 LNHDA, CDR2 SQIVND (reference sequence). There are 13 residues in the CDR3. The V and J ends lost 9 bases and 5 bases respectively, with 14 bases between them.

The sample holds one count of this clonotype. This likely stems from a read error, as it lies one base from a far larger clone. This chain connects TRBV6-2 or TRBV6-3 to TRBJ1-4, with D hard to call. Looked up from germline, CDR1 is MNHEY and CDR2 is SVGEGT. The CDR3 has 14 residues. As DNA, the CDR3 is TGTGCCAGCAGTGAAATTGGGAGTAATGAAAAACTGCTTTTT. Translation gives CASSEIGSNEKLLF.

V and J are TRBV6-1 and TRBJ2-5, with 11 bases fitting TRBD1. Trimming cost V 6 bases and J 7 bases; bases outside gene matches: 7. Germline V gives CDR1 MNHNS, CDR2 SASEGT. The CDR3 is made up of 14 amino acids. CDR3 sequence: CASRGQGDGGTQYF. The CDR3 DNA reads TGTGCCAGCAGGGGACAGGGGGACGGTGGGACCCAGTACTTC.

The count of this clonotype is one. This chain connects TRBV2 to TRBJ1-2; unclear D gene. Trimming pared 2 bases from V and 4 bases from J, leaving 17 bases between. The CDR3 is made up of 16 amino acids. CDR1 and CDR2 (germline): SNHLY, FYNNEI. The CDR3 DNA reads TGTGCCAGCAGTGAAATAGGCGAAGAAAAGATCTATGGCTACACCTTC. Its protein is CASSEIGEEKIYGYTF.